Listed here is a single T cell receptor (beta chain). The CDR3 has 15 amino acids. Per germline, CDR1 SGHVS and CDR2 FNYEAQ. This sample is drawn from a study of human CD8 memory T cell subsets. UMI-labeled 5' RACE was the method by which TCR beta libraries were made. TCRdb reprocessed the 5' RACE reads and reports one entry per CDR3 protein, with no DNA. The sample is made up of under 14,000 distinct CDR3 sequences, and the top ten hold roughly a sixth of it. Enriched by negative magnetic separation, total CD8+ T cells were obtained. The specimen was CD8+ T cells from PBMCs. The J gene is TRBJ2-7, the V gene TRBV7-6; TCRdb names TRBD2, which stays unverified in the absence of DNA. The clonotype originates from a human donor in good health. CDR3 protein: CASSLGSGETYEQYF. The whole variable domain, remainder taken from reference TRBV7-6 and TRBJ2-7, is GAGVSQSPRYKVTKRGQDVALRCDPISGHVSLYWYRQALGQGPEFLTYFNYEAQQDKSGLPNDRFSAERPEGSISTLTIQRTEQRDSAMYRCASSLGSGETYEQYFGPGTRLTVT.